The entry below gives a single T cell receptor (beta chain) sequence along with its context. Its antigen is not yet known. Base-call qualities are not available, and no considerably larger clone is one nucleotide away. CD4+ T-LGLL patients were recruited from hematology units in Padova (Italy), Helsinki (Finland) and Shinshu (Japan). Depending on sample availability, patient samples were obtained as bead-purified CD4+, CD4+CD8+, CD57+ or CD56+ fractions, or as unselected PBMC. Somatic STAT5B mutation profiles obtained by deep amplicon sequencing of the same DNA used for patient TCRbeta data were integrated with the patient TCRbeta data. All TCR-sequenced material derived from peripheral blood: patient blood samples and healthy donor buffy coats. Ficoll-Hypaque gradient centrifugation was used to isolate peripheral blood mononuclear cells. The Gentra Puregene Cell and Tissue kit was used to extract genomic DNA, and a Qubit 2.0 fluorometer was used to measure the amount of genomic DNA.

The immunoSEQ assay at survey resolution was used to sequence TCRbeta rearrangements from genomic DNA. Per the authors' processing: Clonotypes making up more than 5% of the repertoire were considered putative leukemic clones, giving around 55 such clones in about 25 patients. A lowest detectable productive clonotype frequency of 2.59 x 10-5 was observed in the TCR sequencing data. Only productive TCRbeta rearrangements, defined as complete and in-frame sequences, were included in the analyses. Clonality for each sample was calculated as Simpson clonality in the immunoSEQ Analyzer version 3.0. Clones were grouped by frequency into very rare, small, medium, large (1-20%) or hyperexpanded (>20%) categories. Generation probabilities were estimated with OLGA 1.2.3, V-gene circos plots were made with VDJtools, specificities were searched in VDJdb, and CDR3 motifs were identified with GLIPH. This immuneACCESS table, as held by TCRdb, lists in-frame sequences with V and J called but not all clones. Of the missing ones, under half trace to an unresolved V gene in checked studies; the others have no known cause. The V and J calls and the clone size are those of that table, but D and trimming were determined from the DNA. This sample gives 7,000 to 9,500 clones in total; roughly 86% of them show up just once. The top ten clones comprise roughly 50% of the sample.

The entry originates in a study of STAT5B mutations in CD4+ large granular lymphocyte leukemia (dated by TCRdb to between 2021 and 2024). Describing the broader study: Where cryopreserved patient cells were available, CD8+ cells were depleted first, followed by selection with anti-CD4 microbeads. The TCRbeta repertoires of CD4+ T-cell large granular lymphocyte leukemia patients were compared with the TCRbeta repertoires of healthy blood donors. The purity of purified fractions was confirmed by flow cytometry on FACSCanto II or FACSVerse to exceed 95% among lymphocytes.

Study-wide findings and limitations: Data were not HLA-matched; higher clonality in CD4+ versus CD8+ T-LGLL could reflect the relatively small sample size. Compared with healthy CD4+ repertoires, CD4-sorted patient repertoires appeared more clonal, and this difference remained even after the putative leukemic clones were removed. Main leukemic clonotypes were private to each patient, although around 24% of the main leukemic clonotypes were found at low frequency in the non-leukemic repertoires of other patients. Patient cell sources were heterogeneous, and only 6 CD4-sorted patient samples entered the clonality comparison with healthy controls.

This receptor was identified in an older woman with CD4+ T-cell large granular lymphocyte leukemia. Sequencing was performed on PBMCs.

The CDR3 corresponds to CASSLTGTREVEKLFF. The DNA is as follows: TGTGCCAGTAGTCTGACCGGGACAAGGGAGGTAGAAAAACTGTTTTTT. The sequence links TRBV19 to TRBJ1-4; 6 matching bases give a weak D call of TRBD1. The germline V gene (reference sequence) provides CDR1 LNHDA and CDR2 SQIVND. The germline ends are 21 bases apart after V is trimmed by 5 bases and J by 8 bases. The CDR3 sequence holds 16 residues, the cysteine and phenylalanine included. CDR3 DNA is the only sequence kept; it has 48 bases, read in frame from the first base.